This TCR beta chain was found in a study of technical replicates of blood from a handful of donors. TCRdb's copy holds only in-frame clones and misses some; the assay was immunoSEQ multiplex PCR. This table holds about 62,000 clones, roughly 98% found once. The CDR3 contains 13 residues. The V end was cut by 0 bases, the J end by 5 bases, with 8 bases between. Germline V gives CDR1 SGHKS, CDR2 YYEKEE (reference sequence). This sequence was found in a human donor in good health. The genes are TRBV5-5 and TRBJ2-5; D is uncertain. Sequencing used T cells isolated from PBMCs. Written as DNA, the CDR3 is TGTGCCAGCAGCTTGGAAGTCGCGGAGACCCAGTACTTC. Amino acids: CASSLEVAETQYF.